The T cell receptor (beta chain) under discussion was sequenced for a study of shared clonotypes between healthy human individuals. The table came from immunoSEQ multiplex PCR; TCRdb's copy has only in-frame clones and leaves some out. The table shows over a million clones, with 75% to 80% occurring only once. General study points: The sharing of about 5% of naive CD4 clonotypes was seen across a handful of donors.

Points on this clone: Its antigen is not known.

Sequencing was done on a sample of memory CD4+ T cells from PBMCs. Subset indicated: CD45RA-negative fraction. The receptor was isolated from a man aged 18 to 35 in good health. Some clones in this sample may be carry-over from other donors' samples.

CDR3 region: CASSVQGSGANVLTF. Written as DNA, the CDR3 is TGTGCCAGCAGTGTCCAGGGCTCTGGGGCCAACGTCCTGACTTTC. The rearrangement joins TRBV28 to TRBJ2-6, with D maybe TRBD1 (5 bases). The CDR3 is 15 amino acids. CDR1 MDHEN and CDR2 SYDVKM come from the germline V gene. V shed 5 bases and J shed 0 bases, with 8 bases lying between them.